This T cell receptor (beta chain) comes out of a study of blood T cell repertoires in COVID-19. From germline, CDR1 is WNHNN and CDR2 SYGVQD (reference sequence). This CDR3 is 13 amino acids long. Trimming removed 3 bases from V and 5 bases from J, with 11 bases in between. Original methodology: Reference gene primer amplification gave estimated nucleated cell counts. Produced via immunoSEQ multiplex PCR; TCRdb's table is partial and in-frame only. V and J calls and clone size are given by that table; D and trimming were obtained from the DNA. Of about 140,000 clones in the sample, around 79% were seen once.

This TCR derives from a woman aged 50 to 60 who had recovered from COVID-19. The specimen sequenced was PBMCs or T cells enriched from blood (not recorded which). The chain combines TRBV10-1 with TRBJ2-7; maybe TRBD1 (5 bases). The CDR3 DNA is TGCGCCAGCAGTGAAGGGGTTTGGAACGAGCAGTACTTC. It is translated as CASSEGVWNEQYF.